The sequence of this TCR beta chain was determined in a study of PD-L1 blockade in urothelial cancer. In the study overall: From 2014, patients received atezolizumab, given as 1,200 mg intravenously every 3 weeks. Most patients, about nine tenths of the roughly 30, were males with bladder-origin cancer. Between 0 and 3 prior chemotherapy regimens had been given to patients. The study recovered a median of 141,255 T cells per blood sample.

TCRdb's table, derived via immunoSEQ multiplex PCR, lists solely in-frame clones and lacks some. The sample yields 35,000 to 55,000 clones, more than 75% seen once. The junction had 4 bases not matched to a gene; V was cut back by 6 bases and J by 5 bases. This CDR3 has 14 amino acids. Per germline, CDR1 SNHLY and CDR2 FYNNEI. The receptor was isolated from a woman aged 60-75 years with urothelial cancer. The rearrangement uses TRBV2 and TRBJ2-2, with 9 nucleotides matching TRBD2. The sequencing used PBMCs, collected around atezolizumab (anti-PD-L1) treatment. CDR3 coding DNA: TGTGCCAGCAGCTTAGCGGGGGTTACCGGGGAGCTGTTTTTT. This encodes CASSLAGVTGELFF.